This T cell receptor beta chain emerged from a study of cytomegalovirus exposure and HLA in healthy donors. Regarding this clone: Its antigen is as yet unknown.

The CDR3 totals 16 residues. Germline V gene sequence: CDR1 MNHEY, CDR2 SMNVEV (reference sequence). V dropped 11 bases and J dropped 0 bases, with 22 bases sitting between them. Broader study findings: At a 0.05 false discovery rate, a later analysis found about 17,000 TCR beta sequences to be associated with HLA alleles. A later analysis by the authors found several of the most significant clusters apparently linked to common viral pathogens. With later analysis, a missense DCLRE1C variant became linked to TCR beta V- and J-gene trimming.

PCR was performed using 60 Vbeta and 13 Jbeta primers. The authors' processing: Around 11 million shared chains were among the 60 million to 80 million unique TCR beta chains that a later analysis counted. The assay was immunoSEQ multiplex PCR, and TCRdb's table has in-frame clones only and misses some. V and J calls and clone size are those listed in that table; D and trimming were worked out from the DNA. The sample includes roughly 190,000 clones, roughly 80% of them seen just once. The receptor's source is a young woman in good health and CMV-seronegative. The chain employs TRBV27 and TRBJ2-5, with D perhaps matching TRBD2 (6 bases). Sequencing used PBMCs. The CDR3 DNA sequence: TGTGCCGGAGGGGCTAGCGCCCCAGCAGACCAAGAGACCCAGTACTTC. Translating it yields CAGGASAPADQETQYF.